This T cell receptor (beta chain) was found in a study of T cells after yellow fever vaccination. MiXCR, applied by TCRdb to the 5' RACE reads, yields one record per CDR3 protein. The sample includes some 500,000 distinct CDR3 sequences, roughly 12% of them seen just once. This clonotype was counted once. The CDR3 consists of 14 residues. The ends were cut back, 4 bases at V and 0 bases at J, with 8 bases in the middle. CDR1 is SGHDT, CDR2 YYEEEE, per germline. The clonotype originates from a young man who received the YFV17D yellow fever vaccine. The chain couples TRBV5-6 to TRBJ1-3; D is ambiguous. The specimen was PBMCs, collected on the day of the yellow fever booster vaccination. CDR3 residues: CASSTGSSGNTIYF. In DNA form, the CDR3 reads TGTGCCAGCAGCACCGGGAGCTCTGGAAACACCATATATTTT.